The present T cell receptor (beta chain) was sequenced within a study of blood T cell repertoires in COVID-19. Study details: Material from acute and convalescent COVID-19 was sourced from the United States, Italy and Spain. The analysed material was cDNA or gDNA that came from T cells, B-cell-depleted T cells, or PBMCs.

Germline CDR1 MNHNS, CDR2 SASEGT. With 0 bases removed from V and 2 bases from J, the gap between germline ends came to 14 bases. The CDR3 extends over 17 amino acids. Methods used by the authors: Counts of nucleated cells, estimated from reference gene primer amplification, were obtained. Measured with immunoSEQ multiplex PCR; TCRdb has only the in-frame clones, and not every one. That table gives V, J and clone size, and the DNA gave D and trimming. This sample carries fewer than 350,000 clones, 70% to 90% of them seen once, and the ten largest clones take 4.1%. Specimen: peripheral blood. The chain carries TRBV6-1 and TRBJ2-1; possible D gene TRBD2, 5 bases. The receptor's source is a woman in her forties or fifties with active or convalescent COVID-19. In DNA, the CDR3 is TGTGCCAGCAGTGAAGCTTCGGCGGGCCTTCCCTACAATGAGCAGTTCTTC. Residues: CASSEASAGLPYNEQFF.